The clone carrying this TCR beta chain turned up a few times. This record belongs to a study of shared clonotypes between healthy human individuals. Study information: Donors had three CD4 naive, three CD4 memory, two CD8 naive and one CD8 memory plate apiece.

The germline V gene has CDR1 MNHEY and CDR2 SMNVEV (reference sequence). V lost 5 bases and J lost 1, with 11 bases in between. The CDR3 is 14 residues long. It was across several immunoSEQ plates that each subset's genomic DNA was evenly split. TCRdb keeps only in-frame clones here, not all; method: immunoSEQ multiplex PCR. The sample contains hundreds of thousands of clones, around 67% of which appear only once. Sequencing input: memory CD4+ T cells sorted from blood. Stated subset: CD45RA-negative fraction. The chain recombines TRBV27 with TRBJ1-1; D gene ambiguous. This sequence originates from a woman in her thirties in good health. The CDR3 reads CASSAQTGNTEAFF. The CDR3 DNA is TGTGCCAGCAGTGCCCAGACGGGGAACACTGAAGCTTTCTTT.